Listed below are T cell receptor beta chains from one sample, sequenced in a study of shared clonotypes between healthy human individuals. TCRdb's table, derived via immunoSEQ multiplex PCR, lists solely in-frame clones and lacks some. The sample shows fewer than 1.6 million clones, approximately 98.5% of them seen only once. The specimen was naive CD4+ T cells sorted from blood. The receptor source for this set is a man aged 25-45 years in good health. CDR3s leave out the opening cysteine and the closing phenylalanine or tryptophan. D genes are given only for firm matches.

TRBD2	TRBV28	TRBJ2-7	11	ASTPSGRYEQY
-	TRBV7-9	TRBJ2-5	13	ASNLSPGLQETQY
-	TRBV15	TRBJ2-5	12	ATRGPPGEETQY
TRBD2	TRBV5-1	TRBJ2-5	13	ASSPGLALGETQY
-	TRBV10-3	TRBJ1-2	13	AISESTGPRGGYT
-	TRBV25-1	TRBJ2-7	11	ASSESGAGEQY
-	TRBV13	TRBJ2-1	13	ASSLGRSSYNEQF
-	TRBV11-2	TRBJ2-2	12	ASSLGAVHGELF
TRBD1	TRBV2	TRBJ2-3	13	ASLRDRSFGDTQY
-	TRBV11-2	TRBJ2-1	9	ASSSMWEQF
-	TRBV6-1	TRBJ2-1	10	ASSEGSPGKF
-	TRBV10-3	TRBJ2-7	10	AIRLPSYEQY
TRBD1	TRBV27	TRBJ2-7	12	ASSPRQGNYEQY
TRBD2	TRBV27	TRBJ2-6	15	ASTWGGASSGANVLT
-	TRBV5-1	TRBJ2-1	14	ASSPMGSAGYNEQF
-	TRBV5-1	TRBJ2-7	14	ASSPNAGQTVYEQY
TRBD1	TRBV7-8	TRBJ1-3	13	ASSARTGGGNTIY
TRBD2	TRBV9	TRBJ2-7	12	ASATSGRSHEQY
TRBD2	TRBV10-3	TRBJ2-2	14	AISITSGANTGELF
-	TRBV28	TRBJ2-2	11	ASSLWTTGELF
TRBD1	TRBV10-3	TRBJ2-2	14	AISERTGGDTGELF
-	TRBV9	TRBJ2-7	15	ASSVGEGRRSSYEQY
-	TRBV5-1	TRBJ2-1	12	ASSGSGVYNEQF
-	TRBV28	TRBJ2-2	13	ASRGTDQNTGELF
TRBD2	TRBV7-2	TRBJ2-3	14	ATTKGLAGHTDTQY
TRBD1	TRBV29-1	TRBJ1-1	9	SARTGDLAF
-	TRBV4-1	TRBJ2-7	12	ASSQEHRAYEQY
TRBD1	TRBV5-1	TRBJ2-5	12	ASSRRTGEETQY
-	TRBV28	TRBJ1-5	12	ASSLANMRQPQH
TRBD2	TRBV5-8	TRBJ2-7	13	ASSLGESSGYEQY
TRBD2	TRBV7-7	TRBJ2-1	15	ASSPRLLAGGDNEQF
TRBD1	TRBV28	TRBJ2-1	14	ASSFTGGAPYNEQF
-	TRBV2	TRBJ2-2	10	ASRKGPGELF
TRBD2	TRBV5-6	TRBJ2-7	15	ASSFSLAGGSSYEQY
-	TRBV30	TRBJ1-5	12	AWRAQGYIQPQH
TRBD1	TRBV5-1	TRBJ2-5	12	ASSLLTGSETQY
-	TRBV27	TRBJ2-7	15	ASSLKVSGTYSYEQY